The source of this TCR beta chain is a study of shared clonotypes between healthy human individuals. The CDR3 loop spans 15 amino acids. Germline CDR1 and CDR2: SEHNR and FQNEAQ (reference sequence). V gave up 2 bases and J gave up 2 bases, with 11 bases separating them. Template for every sorted-subset replicate PCR totaled approximately 0.2 ug DNA, around 33,000 T cell genomes. The protocol was immunoSEQ multiplex PCR, while the TCRdb copy is restricted to in-frame clones and leaves out a portion. The sample comprises about 2.4 million clones, 93% of which are singletons, and about 0.39% rests with the top ten.

The rearrangement uses TRBV7-9 and TRBJ2-3; the D is unclear. The clonotype comes from a man aged 18 to 35 in good health. Some clones in this sample may be carry-over from other donors' samples. Sample: naive CD4+ T cells from PBMCs. Subset in this sample: CD45RA+ positively selected. CDR3 coding DNA: TGTGCCAGCAGCTTAATAGGGCAGACCACAGATACGCAGTATTTT. Translating gives CASSLIGQTTDTQYF.